The rows below give T cell receptor beta chains drawn from one sample of a study of CD8 T cells in Susac syndrome. TCRdb fed the immunoSEQ multiplex PCR reads into MiXCR, producing one record per CDR3 protein. Of 150,000 or so distinct CDR3 sequences in the sample, just under 95% were seen once. The sequencing sample was made of CD4+ T cells from PBMCs. The receptor source for this set is a human donor with Susac syndrome. CDR3s include the opening cysteine and the closing phenylalanine or tryptophan. A D gene is named only where the DNA matches it firmly. Size is stated for part of the rows, as once, few or many counts, or as a class when the clone is expanded.

J,size,D,V,DNA,CDR3
TRBJ1-5,.,.,TRBV21-1,TGTGCCAGCAGCAAAGGGGACAGCTATAGCAATCAGCCCCAGCATTTT,CASSKGDSYSNQPQHF
TRBJ1-1,.,TRBD1,TRBV28,TGTGCCAGCATTCTGCACACAGGGGGCTCGACTGAAGCTTTCTTT,CASILHTGGSTEAFF
TRBJ1-5,.,TRBD1,TRBV12-3/TRBV12-4,TGTGCCAGCAGTTATCAGGGGGCAGTTCAGCCCCAGCATTTT,CASSYQGAVQPQHF
TRBJ2-4,.,.,TRBV5-4,TGTGCCAGCAGCTTGGCCCTCATATCGCACATTCAGTACTTC,CASSLALISHIQYF
TRBJ2-3,.,TRBD1,TRBV4-3,TGCGCCAGCAGCCAGGGACAGGGGGCCCAGTATTTT,CASSQGQGAQYF
TRBJ1-5,.,TRBD1,TRBV30,TGTGCCTGGAGGGACAGGGCCGATCAGCCCCAGCATTTT,CAWRDRADQPQHF
TRBJ1-2,once,TRBD1,TRBV12-3/TRBV12-4,TGTGCCAGCAGTGGGACAGGGAGGAGCTATGGCTACACCTTC,CASSGTGRSYGYTF
TRBJ2-7,.,TRBD1,TRBV6-5,TGTGCCAGCAGCTCTCGGGACAGGTACGAGCAGTACTTC,CASSSRDRYEQYF
TRBJ2-3,.,.,TRBV7-9,TGTGCCAGCAGCTATAAAGCCCACACAGATACGCAGTATTTT,CASSYKAHTDTQYF
TRBJ1-2,once,.,TRBV7-2,TGTGCCAGCAGCTTTGGGCCGACTAACTATGGCTACACCTTC,CASSFGPTNYGYTF
TRBJ2-5,.,.,TRBV29-1,TGCAGCGTTTGGGGATTTGACGAGACCCAGTACTTC,CSVWGFDETQYF
TRBJ2-1,.,.,TRBV7-9,TGTGCCAGCAGCTTAGGTAGCGGACCCGGGAATGAGCAGTTCTTC,CASSLGSGPGNEQFF
TRBJ1-2,.,TRBD1,TRBV7-9,TGTGCCAGCAGCTCCCCGACAGGGAACTATGGCTACACCTTC,CASSSPTGNYGYTF
TRBJ1-1,.,.,TRBV9,TGTGCCAGCAGCGTAGCTACGGGGAGGACTGAAGCTTTCTTT,CASSVATGRTEAFF
TRBJ1-2,.,.,TRBV5-1,TGCGCCAGCGGAACAGGGACTGGCTACACCTTC,CASGTGTGYTF
TRBJ2-1,.,.,TRBV29-1,TGCAGCGCTAACGGACAGAACAATGAGCAGTTCTTC,CSANGQNNEQFF
TRBJ1-1,.,.,TRBV29-1,TGCAGCGTTGATGGCCGGTATGAAGCTTTCTTT,CSVDGRYEAFF
TRBJ2-7,.,.,TRBV6-2/TRBV6-3,TGTGCCAGCAGTTACAGTGGGCAGGGCTACGAGCAGTACTTC,CASSYSGQGYEQYF
TRBJ2-7,.,.,TRBV20-1,TGCAGTGCTCACTACTACGAGCAGTACTTC,CSAHYYEQYF